This note documents a single TCR beta chain sequence. As yet, its antigen is unknown. The CDR3 has 16 residues. This normal breast sample came from a site about 2-4.5 cm away from the tumor. The data stem from a study of early stage breast cancer tumors. Study overall: ER+/PR+/HER2- status applied to about 70% of the 16 invasive breast tumors. The ER+/PR+/HER2- tumors included fewer than ten ductal and a handful of lobular carcinomas.

Study observations and caveats: Compared with adjacent normal breast tissue, tumors showed 2 to 2.5-fold greater T cell density and higher clonality.

Sequencing used immunoSEQ multiplex PCR; TCRdb keeps in-frame clones, though not all of them. Of thousands of clones listed, about two thirds are singletons. The chain is built from TRBV21-1 and TRBJ1-5. TRBV21-1 is an annotated pseudogene. Sequencing input: normal breast tissue next to the tumor. This clonotype was sampled from a person in their sixties with breast cancer. The DNA for the CDR3 is TGTGCCAGCAGCTCCGGGACGGGGACTAGCAATCAGCCCCAGCATTTT. Amino acid sequence: CASSSGTGTSNQPQHF.